The 30 T cell receptor beta chains in this list originate from one sample, sequenced in a study of blood T cell repertoires in COVID-19 (dated by TCRdb to the early 2020s). Libraries were prepared through the immunoSEQ multiplex PCR assay. TCRdb retrieved this table from immuneACCESS and kept in-frame rearrangements only. Not all clones are present; in checked studies, unresolved V genes account for under half, and no reason is known for the remainder. This sample lists a few hundred thousand clones; roughly 85% were detected once. The leading ten clones occupy roughly 7% of the sample. The material sequenced was peripheral blood. These TCRs come from a human donor in a cohort sampled during active COVID-19.

In its sample, this clone was seen a few times. CDR3 protein: CASRQGATDTQYF. The CDR3 nucleotides are TGTGCCAGCAGACAGGGGGCGACAGATACGCAGTATTTT. This chain joins TRBV2 and TRBJ2-3, with 9 bases aligning to TRBD1. Germline assignment: CDR1 SNHLY and CDR2 FYNNEI. The CDR3 sequence is 13 residues long. V was clipped by 6 bases and J by 3 bases; unmatched bases: 1.

This chain uses TRBV15 with TRBJ2-7; D is perhaps TRBD2 (5 bases). Deletions cut 5 bases from V and 0 bases from J, with 14 bases between. CDR1 LNHNV and CDR2 YYDKDF come from the germline V gene (reference sequence). This CDR3 has 15 amino acids. The CDR3 DNA reads as TGTGCCACCAGCGCCGGACCAGAGGGCTCCTACGAGCAGTACTTC. Translation gives CATSAGPEGSYEQYF.

The gene calls are TRBV5-1 and TRBJ2-7; a weak D match, TRBD2 (7 bases). V was cut by 1 base and J by 6 bases, with 14 bases left in between. CDR3 length: 14 amino acids. CDR1 SGHRS and CDR2 YFSETQ come from the germline V gene. CDR3 amino acids: CASSLYRGAGEQYF. As DNA, the CDR3 is TGCGCCAGCAGCTTGTACCGGGGGGCGGGCGAGCAGTACTTC.

CDR3 nucleotide sequence: TGCAGCGTTGGCCCCAGGTCTTCTAACTATGGCTACACCTTC. Its translation: CSVGPRSSNYGYTF. V gene TRBV29-1 combines with J gene TRBJ1-2; D call uncertain. V was trimmed by 4 bases and J by 0 bases, leaving 12 bases between them. Per the germline V gene, CDR1 is SQVTM and CDR2 is ANQGSEA. This CDR3 has 14 residues.

The chain couples TRBV29-1 to TRBJ1-1, with a weak D call TRBD1 (6 bases). V was shortened by 5 bases and J by 7 bases, with 17 bases between the two germline ends. Germline V gene sequence: CDR1 SQVTM, CDR2 ANQGSEA. CDR3 length equals 13 residues. The chain's CDR3 is CSVLRGPRGEAFF. The CDR3 DNA reads TGCAGCGTTCTGCGGGGGCCGAGAGGTGAAGCTTTCTTT.

This chain links TRBV10-1 with TRBJ2-6; TRBD1 might be the D (6 bases). Looked up from germline, CDR1 is WNHNN and CDR2 is SYGVQD (reference sequence). CDR3 length equals 15 residues. V lost 5 bases to trimming and J lost 0 bases, with 8 bases between them. Here the CDR3 DNA reads TGCGCCAGCAGTAAGACAGGCTCTGGGGCCAACGTCCTGACTTTC. Its translation: CASSKTGSGANVLTF.

The genes are TRBV4-2 and TRBJ2-1; D is undetermined. Germline assignment: CDR1 LGHNA and CDR2 YNFKEQ. The CDR3 sequence is 16 residues long. The V end was cut by 0 bases, the J end by 0 bases, with 9 bases between. CDR3 protein: CASSQEIVYSYNEQFF. In DNA, the CDR3 is TGTGCCAGCAGCCAAGAAATAGTATACTCCTACAATGAGCAGTTCTTC.

The chain is built from TRBV2 and TRBJ1-2, with 7 bases fitting TRBD1. Unmatched junction bases numbered 8, after V lost 7 bases and J lost 3 bases. The CDR3 consists of 14 residues. Per the germline V gene, CDR1 is SNHLY and CDR2 is FYNNEI. CDR3: CASKEDRNDYGYTF. In nucleotides, the CDR3 is TGTGCCAGCAAGGAGGACAGGAATGACTATGGCTACACCTTC. Based on the CDR3 plus reference TRBV2 and TRBJ1-2, the full variable domain is EPEVTQTPSHQVTQMGQEVILRCVPISNHLYFYWYRQILGQKVEFLVSFYNNEISEKSEIFDDQFSVERPDGSNFTLKIRSTKLEDSAMYFCASKEDRNDYGYTFGSGTRLTVV.

The chain couples TRBV28 to TRBJ1-2; D not resolved. CDR1 and CDR2 (germline): MDHEN, SYDVKM. This CDR3 has 15 residues. Trimming took off 5 bases at V and 8 bases at J, with 21 bases between the two ends. The CDR3 DNA sequence: TGTGCCAGCAGTCCCCCGACCCGGGGAATGGGCGGCTACACCTTC. Its translation: CASSPPTRGMGGYTF.

This chain joins TRBV7-9 and TRBJ1-1, with no clear D. Germline V gives CDR1 SEHNR, CDR2 FQNEAQ (reference sequence). Trimming took 5 bases from V and 7 from J, leaving 11 bases between them. This CDR3 region has 12 residues. The CDR3 sequence is CASSPRELEAFF. CDR3 coding DNA: TGTGCCAGCAGCCCCCGGGAACTTGAAGCTTTCTTT.

A single count supports this clone. The chain links TRBV27 to TRBJ1-2, with a tentative D call TRBD1 (5 bases). The CDR3 spans 14 residues. V was clipped by 2 bases and J by 8 bases, with 15 bases between them. Germline CDR1 MNHEY, CDR2 SMNVEV (reference sequence). CDR3 loop: CASSLRGTRRGYTF. The CDR3 nucleotides are TGTGCCAGCAGTTTACGAGGGACTCGGCGCGGCTACACCTTC.

The chain has TRBV6-4 and TRBJ2-1; D might be TRBD2 (7 bases). Germline loops: CDR1 MRHNA, CDR2 SNTAGT. The CDR3 runs to 15 residues. V lost 5 bases to trimming and J lost 9 bases, with 20 bases between them. CDR3 sequence: CASSRGGVGSTEQFF. The CDR3 coding sequence is TGTGCCAGCAGTCGAGGGGGGGTCGGATCTACTGAGCAGTTCTTC.

The V gene is TRBV30, the J gene TRBJ2-1; 8 bases match TRBD1. Germline CDR1 and CDR2: GTSNPN and SVGIG (reference sequence). V trimming: 4 bases; J trimming: 8 bases; junction bases outside the gene matches: 4. The CDR3 runs to 12 residues. CDR3 protein: CAWTPGGDEQFF. The CDR3 DNA follows: TGTGCCTGGACCCCAGGGGGCGATGAGCAGTTCTTC.

This clone was detected only once. The genes are TRBV5-1 and TRBJ2-6; D unclear. V lost 7 bases, J lost 4 bases, and 6 bases lay in between. This CDR3 is built from 12 residues. Germline lookup yields CDR1 SGHRS and CDR2 YFSETQ. CDR3 amino acids: CASREGANVLTF. In DNA, the CDR3 is TGCGCCAGCCGAGAGGGGGCCAACGTCCTGACTTTC.

The V gene is TRBV6-2 or TRBV6-3, the J gene TRBJ2-2; the D is unclear. Germline V CDR1 and CDR2: MNHEY, SVGEGT. CDR3 length: 15 residues. V dropped 5 bases and J dropped 4 bases, with 14 bases sitting between them. This chain's CDR3 is CASSPRPRGTGELFF. CDR3 in DNA: TGTGCCAGCAGTCCCCGGCCCCGAGGCACCGGGGAGCTGTTTTTT.

The V gene is TRBV19, the J gene TRBJ2-5; the D gene is possibly TRBD1 (5 bases). Germline V gene lookup returns CDR1 LNHDA and CDR2 SQIVND (reference sequence). This CDR3 is built from 13 residues. The V gene lost 5 bases and the J gene lost 1 base, with 8 bases spanning the gap. This chain's CDR3 is CASSGTGQETQYF. CDR3 DNA sequence: TGTGCCAGTAGTGGCACAGGCCAAGAGACCCAGTACTTC.

The CDR3 protein is CAWSLAAGVSTDTQYF. As DNA, the CDR3 is TGTGCCTGGAGTTTAGCAGCGGGGGTAAGCACAGATACGCAGTATTTT. The chain combines TRBV30 with TRBJ2-3; 8 positions agree with TRBD2. CDR3 length: 16 amino acids. The germline CDR1 and CDR2 sequences are GTSNPN and SVGIG (reference sequence). The ends lost 2 bases at V and 0 bases at J; junction bases unmatched: 7.

The genes are TRBV14 and TRBJ2-7; weak D call: TRBD1 (6 bases). Trimming left V 0 bases short and J 3 bases short, with 6 bases between. CDR1 and CDR2 (germline): SGHDN, FVKESK. The CDR3 is 13 residues long. In DNA form, the CDR3 reads TGTGCCAGCAGCCAAGACAGGGGCTACGAGCAGTACTTC. Translation gives CASSQDRGYEQYF.

The J gene is TRBJ1-2, the V gene TRBV15; D is ambiguous. This CDR3 region has 13 residues. The V and J ends lost 4 bases and 8 bases respectively, with 14 bases between them. CDR1 and CDR2 (germline): LNHNV, YYDKDF (reference sequence). The CDR3 is CATSTAASFGYTF. CDR3 sequence (DNA): TGTGCCACCAGCACTGCGGCTTCGTTCGGCTACACCTTC.

The genes are TRBV30 and TRBJ1-2; the D gene is possibly TRBD1 (6 bases). CDR1 and CDR2 (germline): GTSNPN, SVGIG (reference sequence). This CDR3 is 13 amino acids long. V gave up 4 bases and J gave up 2 bases, with 11 bases separating them. The CDR3 is CAWTTTGNYGYTF. As DNA, the CDR3 is TGTGCCTGGACCACAACAGGGAACTATGGCTACACCTTC.

This chain uses TRBV10-1 with TRBJ1-4; TRBD1 matches at 7 bases. Trimming at V came to 2 bases and at J to 8 bases, leaving 5 bases not matched to a gene. The CDR3 contains 14 residues. From germline, CDR1 is WNHNN and CDR2 SYGVQD (reference sequence). The CDR3 coding sequence is TGCGCCAGCAGTGAGGAGGGGGCAGACGAAAAACTGTTTTTT. Its protein is CASSEEGADEKLFF.

The V gene is TRBV21-1, the J gene TRBJ2-1; the DNA was not compared with TRBD2, the D call given in the table. TRBV21-1 is listed as a pseudogene. This CDR3 comprises 14 residues. The CDR3 loop reads CASSKEEGGCEQFF. In nucleotides, the CDR3 is TGTGCCAGCAGCAAAGAGGAGGGGGGGTGTGAGCAGTTCTTC.

The chain recombines TRBV6-1 with TRBJ1-5; 7 bases fit TRBD1. Germline V lookup: CDR1 MNHNS, CDR2 SASEGT. The CDR3 extends over 19 amino acids. The V segment lost 6 bases and the J segment 0 bases; nucleotides outside the gene matches: 17. The CDR3 region is CASSETRQGEVYSNQPQHF. The CDR3 region has the DNA TGTGCCAGCAGCGAAACTCGCCAGGGGGAGGTTTATAGCAATCAGCCCCAGCATTTT.

The genes are TRBV2 and TRBJ1-4, with 8 bases matching TRBD1. Germline V CDR1 and CDR2: SNHLY, FYNNEI. CDR3 length: 13 amino acids. After removal of 9 bases from V and 3 bases from J, the junction contained 3 bases not matched to a gene. This chain's CDR3 is CASSDRANEKLFF. The DNA for the CDR3 is TGTGCCAGTTCGGACAGGGCTAATGAAAAACTGTTTTTT.

This chain uses TRBV25-1 with TRBJ2-5; TRBD1 might be the D (6 bases). The CDR3 runs to 14 residues. The V end lost 1 base, the J end lost 5 bases, and 11 bases lay between the germline ends. Germline lookup yields CDR1 MGHDK and CDR2 SYGVNS. The CDR3 DNA reads TGTGCCAGCAGTGAATTTGGAACAGGGGAGACCCAGTACTTC. It codes for CASSEFGTGETQYF.

CDR3 nucleotide sequence: TGTGCCAGCAGTGCAACCTACGGGAGGGGGCGGTTGGTAGAGCAGTACTTC. Encoded protein: CASSATYGRGRLVEQYF. This chain links TRBV6-1 with TRBJ2-7, with a tentative D call TRBD2 (8 bases). Germline values: CDR1 MNHNS, CDR2 SASEGT. CDR3 length: 17 amino acids. The ends were cut back, 4 bases at V and 7 bases at J, with 26 bases in the middle.

This chain uses TRBV19 with TRBJ2-7, with unresolved D. The CDR3 covers 14 residues. Germline-derived CDR1 and CDR2 are LNHDA and SQIVND (reference sequence). Trimming took 3 bases from V and 2 from J, leaving 11 bases between them. The CDR3 loop is CASSITALTYEQYF. For the CDR3, the DNA is TGTGCCAGTAGTATCACCGCGCTAACCTACGAGCAGTACTTC.

This chain connects TRBV14 to TRBJ2-3; 7 nucleotides align to TRBD2. Germline CDR1 is SGHDN and CDR2 is FVKESK. The CDR3 runs 15 residues. V was clipped by 4 bases and J by 2 bases; unmatched bases: 6. The CDR3 nucleotides are TGTGCCAGCAGCCGCGGGAGTCCTCTCACAGATACGCAGTATTTT. It specifies CASSRGSPLTDTQYF. The full variable domain, rest sourced from reference TRBV14 and TRBJ2-3, is EAGVTQFPSHSVIEKGQTVTLRCDPISGHDNLYWYRRVMGKEIKFLLHFVKESKQDESGMPNNRFLAERTGGTYSTLKVQPAELEDSGVYFCASSRGSPLTDTQYFGPGTRLTVL.

The chain couples TRBV12-3 or TRBV12-4 to TRBJ1-1, with D perhaps matching TRBD1 (6 bases). V was pared by 5 bases and J by 7 bases, with 11 bases between. CDR3 length: 12 residues. The CDR3 region is CASSIQGSEAFF. The CDR3 DNA reads as TGTGCCAGCAGTATCCAGGGGAGTGAAGCTTTCTTT.

The chain employs TRBV29-1 and TRBJ1-1; D perhaps matches TRBD1 (6 bases). Germline lookup yields CDR1 SQVTM and CDR2 ANQGSEA. V shed 4 bases and J shed 6 bases, with 18 bases lying between them. The CDR3 is 14 residues long. The CDR3: CSVVMQGRDAEAFF. The DNA for the CDR3 is TGCAGCGTTGTAATGCAGGGGCGCGACGCTGAAGCTTTCTTT.